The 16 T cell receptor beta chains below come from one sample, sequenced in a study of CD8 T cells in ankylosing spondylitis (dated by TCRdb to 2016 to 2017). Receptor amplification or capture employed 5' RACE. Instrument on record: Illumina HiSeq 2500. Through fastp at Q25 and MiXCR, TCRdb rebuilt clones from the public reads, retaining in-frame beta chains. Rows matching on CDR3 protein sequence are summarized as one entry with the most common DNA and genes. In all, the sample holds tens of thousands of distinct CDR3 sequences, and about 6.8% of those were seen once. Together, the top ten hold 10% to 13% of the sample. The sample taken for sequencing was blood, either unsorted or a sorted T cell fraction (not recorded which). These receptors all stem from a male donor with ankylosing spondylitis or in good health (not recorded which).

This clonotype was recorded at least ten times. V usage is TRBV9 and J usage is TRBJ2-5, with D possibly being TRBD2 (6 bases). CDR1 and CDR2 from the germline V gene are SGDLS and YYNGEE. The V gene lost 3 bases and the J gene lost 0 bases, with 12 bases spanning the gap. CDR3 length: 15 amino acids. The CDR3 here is CASSAGLGYQETQYF. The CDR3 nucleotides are TGTGCCAGCAGCGCGGGACTCGGGTACCAAGAGACCCAGTACTTC.

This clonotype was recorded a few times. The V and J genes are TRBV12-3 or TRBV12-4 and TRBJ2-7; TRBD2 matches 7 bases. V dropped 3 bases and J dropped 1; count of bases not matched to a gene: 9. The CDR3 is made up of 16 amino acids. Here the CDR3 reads CASSFSLGLVSYEQYF. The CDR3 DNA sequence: TGTGCCAGCAGTTTTTCTTTAGGACTAGTATCCTACGAGCAGTACTTC.

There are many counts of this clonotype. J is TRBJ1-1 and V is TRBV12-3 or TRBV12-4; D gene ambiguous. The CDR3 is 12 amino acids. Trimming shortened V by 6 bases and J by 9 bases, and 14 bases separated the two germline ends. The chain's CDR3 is CASSHSGRQAFF. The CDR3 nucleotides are TGTGCCAGCAGCCATTCGGGGAGACAAGCTTTCTTT.

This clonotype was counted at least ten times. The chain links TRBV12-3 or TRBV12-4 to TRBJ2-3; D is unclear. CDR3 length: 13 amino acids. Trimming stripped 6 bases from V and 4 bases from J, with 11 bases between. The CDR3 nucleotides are TGTGCCAGCAGCCCTGTATCCCCAGATACGCAGTATTTT. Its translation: CASSPVSPDTQYF.

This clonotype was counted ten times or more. CDR3 loop: CATSAITGTHTYNEQFF. The CDR3 nucleotides are TGTGCCACCAGTGCCATAACCGGGACTCATACCTACAATGAGCAGTTCTTC. V and J are TRBV24-1 and TRBJ2-1, with D perhaps matching TRBD2 (6 bases). Trimming cost V 5 bases and J 2 bases, with 18 bases left between them. The CDR3 is 17 amino acids. Germline lookup yields CDR1 KGHDR and CDR2 SFDVKD.

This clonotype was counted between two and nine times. CDR3 nucleotide sequence: TGTGCCATCACCACGGGACTGACCGACAATGAGCAGTTCTTC. Translating it yields CAITTGLTDNEQFF. V gene TRBV10-3 combines with J gene TRBJ2-1; TRBD2 might be the D (6 bases). Germline V CDR1 and CDR2: ENHRY, SYGVKD. This CDR3 contains 14 residues. Between the trimmed V and J ends, which lost 7 bases and 5 bases, there was a span of 15 bases.

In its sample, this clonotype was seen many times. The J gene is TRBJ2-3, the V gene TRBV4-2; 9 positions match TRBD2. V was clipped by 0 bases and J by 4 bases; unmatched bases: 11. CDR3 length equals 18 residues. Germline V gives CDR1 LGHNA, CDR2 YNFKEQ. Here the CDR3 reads CASSQERIAGVGADTQYF. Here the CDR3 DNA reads TGTGCCAGCAGCCAAGAGAGAATAGCGGGAGTGGGTGCAGATACGCAGTATTTT.

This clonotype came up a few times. The CDR3: CASSLLVLGEQYF. Here the CDR3 DNA reads TGTGCCAGCAGCTTGTTGGTTCTAGGCGAGCAGTACTTC. This chain connects TRBV5-5 to TRBJ2-7; D unresolved. The CDR3 runs to 13 residues. Looked up from germline, CDR1 is SGHKS and CDR2 is YYEKEE (reference sequence). V lost 1 base and J lost 6, with 11 bases in between.

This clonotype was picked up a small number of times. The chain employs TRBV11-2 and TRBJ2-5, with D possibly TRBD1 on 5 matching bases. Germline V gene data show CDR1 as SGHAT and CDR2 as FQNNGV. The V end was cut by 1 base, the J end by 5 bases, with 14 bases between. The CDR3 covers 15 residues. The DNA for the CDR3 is TGTGCCAGCAGCTTAGCGGGCAGGGAACTTGAGACCCAGTACTTC. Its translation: CASSLAGRELETQYF.

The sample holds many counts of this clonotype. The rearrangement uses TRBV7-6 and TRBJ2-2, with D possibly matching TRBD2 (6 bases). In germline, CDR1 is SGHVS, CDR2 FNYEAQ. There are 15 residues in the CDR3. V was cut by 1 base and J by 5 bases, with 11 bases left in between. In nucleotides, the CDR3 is TGTGCCAGCAGCTTAGGTCCGGCGGGAACCGGGGAGCTGTTTTTT. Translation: CASSLGPAGTGELFF.

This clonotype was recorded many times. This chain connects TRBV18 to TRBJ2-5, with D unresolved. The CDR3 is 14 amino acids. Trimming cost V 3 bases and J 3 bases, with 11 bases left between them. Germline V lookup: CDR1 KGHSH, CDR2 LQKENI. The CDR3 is CASSPAPLEETQYF. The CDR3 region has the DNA TGTGCCAGCTCACCGGCTCCACTGGAAGAGACCCAGTACTTC.

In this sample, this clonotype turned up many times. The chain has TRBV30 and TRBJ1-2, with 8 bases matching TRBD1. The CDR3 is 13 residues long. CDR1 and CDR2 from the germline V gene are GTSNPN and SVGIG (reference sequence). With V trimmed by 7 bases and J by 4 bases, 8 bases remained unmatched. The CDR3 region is CASSNRGSYGYTF. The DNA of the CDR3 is TGTGCCTCCTCCAACAGGGGGTCCTATGGCTACACCTTC.

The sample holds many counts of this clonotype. CDR3 in amino acids: CASSVIGQRGGYTF. CDR3 DNA: TGTGCCAGCAGTGTTATAGGACAAAGAGGAGGCTACACCTTC. The chain has TRBV2 and TRBJ1-2; a possible D gene is TRBD1 (5 bases). The CDR3 runs 14 residues. V shed 4 bases and J shed 8 bases, with 17 bases lying between them. Germline CDR1 and CDR2: SNHLY and FYNNEI.

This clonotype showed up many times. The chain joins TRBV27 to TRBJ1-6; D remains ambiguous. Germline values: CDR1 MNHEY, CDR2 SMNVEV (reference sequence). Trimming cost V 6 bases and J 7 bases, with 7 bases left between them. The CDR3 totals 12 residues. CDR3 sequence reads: CASRPTNSPLHF. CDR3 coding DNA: TGTGCCAGCAGACCAACAAATTCACCCCTCCACTTT.

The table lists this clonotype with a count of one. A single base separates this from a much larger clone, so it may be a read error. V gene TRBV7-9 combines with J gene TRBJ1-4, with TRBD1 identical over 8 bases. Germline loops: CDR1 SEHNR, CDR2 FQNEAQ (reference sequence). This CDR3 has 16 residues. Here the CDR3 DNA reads TGTGTCAGCAGCTTGGCCGGGACAGGTTTCAATGAAAAACTGTTTTTT. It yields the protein CVSSLAGTGFNEKLFF. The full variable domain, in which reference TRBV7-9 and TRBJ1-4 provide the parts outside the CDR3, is DTGVSQNPRHKITKRGQNVTFRCDPISEHNRLYWYRQTLGQGPEFLTYFQNEAQLEKSRLLSDRFSAERPKGSFSTLEIQRTEQGDSAMYLCVSSLAGTGFNEKLFFGSGTQLSVL.

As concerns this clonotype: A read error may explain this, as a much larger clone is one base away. The CDR3 DNA sequence: TGTGGCGCCAGCCCGGGACTAGCGGATATCGGGGAGCTGTTTTTT. Residues: CGASPGLADIGELFF. The chain carries TRBV10-3 and TRBJ2-2, with 11 bases identical to TRBD2. The V gene's germline CDR1 is ENHRY and CDR2 SYGVKD. The CDR3 runs to 15 residues.